A single sample is the source of the 13 T cell receptor beta chains below, sequenced in a study of T cell responses to AZD1222 COVID-19 vaccine. Assay used: immunoSEQ multiplex PCR; TCRdb lists only in-frame clones, some missing. This table has approximately 100,000 clones, 91% appearing once. Sample: peripheral blood, taken on day 0 of AZD1222 vaccination. Receptors were obtained from an adult in good health.

This clone was recorded many times. The chain is built from TRBV4-2 and TRBJ2-3; perhaps TRBD1 as D (6 bases). CDR1 and CDR2 (germline): LGHNA, YNFKEQ. The CDR3 runs to 16 residues. Trimming shortened V by 0 bases and J by 1 base, and 11 bases separated the two germline ends. Here the CDR3 reads CASSQDMSGGTDTQYF. CDR3 coding DNA: TGTGCCAGCAGCCAAGATATGTCAGGGGGCACAGATACGCAGTATTTT.

This chain links TRBV2 with TRBJ1-2, with D tentatively TRBD1 (5 bases). Germline CDR1 reads SNHLY; CDR2 reads FYNNEI. CDR3 length equals 12 residues. Trimming left V 6 bases short and J 6 bases short, with 11 bases between. CDR3 DNA: TGTGCCAGCAGGAACCGGGGGGATGGCTACACCTTC. Protein product: CASRNRGDGYTF.

J is TRBJ2-7 and V is TRBV9; 8 bases map to TRBD1. CDR3 length: 14 residues. Germline trimming cut 0 bases from V and 4 bases from J; bases unmatched to any gene: 3. CDR1 and CDR2 (germline): SGDLS, YYNGEE. As DNA, the CDR3 is TGTGCCAGCAGCGTAGGGCAGGGGGCTTACGAGCAGTACTTC. It encodes CASSVGQGAYEQYF.

The rearrangement links TRBV10-3 to TRBJ2-1, with D hard to call. The V gene lost 1 base and the J gene lost 5 bases, with 3 bases spanning the gap. Germline V gives CDR1 ENHRY, CDR2 SYGVKD. CDR3 size: 12 residues. This CDR3 is CAISELDNEQFF. Here the CDR3 DNA reads TGTGCCATCAGTGAGTTGGACAATGAGCAGTTCTTC.

The chain uses TRBV10-3 and TRBJ2-7; D is undetermined. Germline lookup yields CDR1 ENHRY and CDR2 SYGVKD. The CDR3 length is 14 residues. The germline V and J ends were trimmed by 0 bases and 3 bases, with 9 bases remaining between them. The CDR3 DNA sequence: TGTGCCATCAGTGAGTCAGTGACCTACTACGAGCAGTACTTC. Its translation: CAISESVTYYEQYF.

This rearrangement joins TRBV28 to TRBJ1-3; D is undetermined. Germline V lookup: CDR1 MDHEN, CDR2 SYDVKM. The CDR3 extends over 14 amino acids. V dropped 8 bases and J dropped 0 bases, with 11 bases sitting between them. The CDR3 DNA reads as TGTGCCAGCGGGGTACCCCACTCTGGAAACACCATATATTTT. This gives the protein CASGVPHSGNTIYF.

The rearrangement uses TRBV5-1 and TRBJ1-3; 7 bases align to TRBD1. CDR3 length equals 15 residues. The germline gives CDR1 SGHRS, CDR2 YFSETQ. The J segment lost 0 bases and the V segment lost 5 bases, leaving 5 bases of the junction unmatched. CDR3 in amino acids: CASRPDRDSGNTIYF. The CDR3 nucleotides are TGCGCCAGCAGGCCTGACAGGGACTCTGGAAACACCATATATTTT.

CDR3 DNA sequence: TGTGCCAGCTCTCCCGGGACAGGGGGGGAAGAGCAGTACTTC. Its protein is CASSPGTGGEEQYF. V gene TRBV18 combines with J gene TRBJ2-7, with 11 bases fitting TRBD1. Germline CDR1 reads KGHSH; CDR2 reads LQKENI. The V segment lost 6 bases and the J segment 7 bases; nucleotides outside the gene matches: 8. This CDR3 is built from 14 residues. Filled out from reference TRBV18 and TRBJ2-7, the complete variable domain reads NAGVMQNPRHLVRRRGQEARLRCSPMKGHSHVYWYRQLPEEGLKFMVYLQKENIIDESGMPKERFSAEFPKEGPSILRIQQVVRGDSAAYFCASSPGTGGEEQYFGPGTRLTVT.

CDR3 coding DNA: TGTGCCAGCAGTGACAGGGCGCAGGGCCAGCCCCAGCATTTT. Encoded protein: CASSDRAQGQPQHF. The chain uses TRBV2 and TRBJ1-5; D perhaps matches TRBD1 (5 bases). V lost 3 bases and J 7 bases, leaving 13 bases between the germline ends. Germline V gene sequence: CDR1 SNHLY, CDR2 FYNNEI. The CDR3 totals 14 residues.

This chain links TRBV10-1 with TRBJ1-5; D gene uncertain. The CDR3 contains 16 residues. V lost 4 bases to trimming and J lost 3 bases, with 16 bases between them. CDR1 WNHNN and CDR2 SYGVQD come from the germline V gene (reference sequence). DNA of the CDR3: TGCGCCAGCAGTGGGATAGCGGATCTAAACAATCAGCCCCAGCATTTT. It codes for CASSGIADLNNQPQHF.

The chain has TRBV30 and TRBJ1-2, with D unresolved. Germline CDR1 and CDR2: GTSNPN and SVGIG (reference sequence). The CDR3 contains 11 residues. The V end lost 7 bases, the J end lost 8 bases, and 14 bases lay between the germline ends. The DNA for the CDR3 is TGTGCCTCATATGCCTCTGGGGGCTACACCTTC. Its protein is CASYASGGYTF.

There are a few counts of this clone. The rearrangement uses TRBV4-1 and TRBJ2-1; 13 nucleotides line up with TRBD2. The CDR3 sequence is 17 residues long. J gave up 8 bases and V 2 bases, and 9 bases lay outside the gene matches. From germline, CDR1 is MGHRA and CDR2 YSYEKL. This chain's CDR3 is CASSQSRGLAGAYEQFF. The CDR3 DNA sequence: TGCGCCAGCAGCCAAAGCCGCGGACTAGCGGGAGCTTATGAGCAGTTCTTC.

The chain employs TRBV7-3 and TRBJ1-1, with a weak D call TRBD1 (6 bases). Trimming took off 5 bases at V and 5 bases at J, with 12 bases between the two ends. CDR3 length equals 13 residues. Germline lookup yields CDR1 SGHTA and CDR2 FQGTGA. The CDR3 is CASSLTGLTEAFF. For the CDR3, the DNA is TGTGCCAGCAGCCTCACAGGGCTTACTGAAGCTTTCTTT.